A selection of T cell receptor beta chains follows, all from one sample in a study of blood T cells in healthy people across ages. TCRdb redid the calling of the 5' RACE reads with MiXCR, one entry per CDR3 protein. The profile shows approximately 810,000 distinct CDR3 sequences, around 30% of them singletons. Sequencing was carried out using blood. The receptors come from a woman aged 80 or older in good health. Each CDR3 is given with its conserved first and last residue. D genes are given only for firm matches.

>TRBV3-1|TRBD2
CASSYYSGGPQETQYF
>TRBV2|TRBD2
CASSGGRAAEPYNEQFF
>TRBV12-3/TRBV12-4|TRBD2
CASSLGAGGLNTGELFF
>TRBV4-3|TRBD1
CASSRDRGYEKLFF
>TRBV10-1|.
CASSEQGWDGYTF
>TRBV10-3|TRBD2
CAISDSRLAGGKSSYDEQFF
>TRBV9|TRBD2
CASSALAVVSYNEQYF
>TRBV27|TRBD1
CASSNLGQGMAETQYF
>TRBV19|TRBD2
CASSHGTSGGGDTQYF
>TRBV4-1|.
CASSQAHLSSYEQYF
>TRBV6-2/TRBV6-3|TRBD1
CASSPSLTGPSNQPQHF
>TRBV7-2|TRBD2
CASSFGLATDTQYF
>TRBV11-3|.
CASSPGSGANVLTF
>TRBV7-2|TRBD1
CASSVRPGQRRPYEQYF
>TRBV5-1|TRBD1
CASSLVVGTETETQYF
>TRBV20-1|.
CSANHNSGGNTIYF
>TRBV7-2|TRBD1
CASSYRTGRNEKLFF
>TRBV9|.
CASSVGWEDTQYF
>TRBV6-5|.
CASSYSADSGANVLTF
>TRBV18|TRBD2
CASSPLPVGGLAHEQYF
>TRBV25-1|.
CASSEGGLPSTDTQYF
>TRBV7-9|.
CASSAGWNEQFF
>TRBV12-3/TRBV12-4|.
CASRKQGTNSGNTIYF
>TRBV4-3|.
CASSQDHRGGRDTQYF
>TRBV20-1|.
CSARSQGVDQPQHF
>TRBV6-6|.
CASSYDRVEETQYF
>TRBV27|.
CASTLLPSSYEQYF
>TRBV6-6|.
CASGTSGFTGEKLFF
>TRBV7-2|TRBD2
CASSLGRLTSGGTNEQYF
>TRBV6-2/TRBV6-3|.
CASSRQTDTQYF
>TRBV7-9|TRBD1
CASSLKGGDYEQYF
>TRBV6-6|.
CASRAPGTRSVGYF
>TRBV4-3|.
CASSQEGRGEEKLFF
>TRBV11-2|.
CASSFRFGAQETQYF
>TRBV6-1|TRBD2
CASTRLADSTEQFF
>TRBV4-3|TRBD1
CASSQDWAFLRGRDTEAFF